The clone carrying this T cell receptor beta chain was counted once. As processed by the authors: Amplified reference gene primers provided the basis for estimating nucleated cell counts. Only in-frame clones appear in the TCRdb table, and some are missing; sequencing was by immunoSEQ multiplex PCR. D and trimming come from the DNA, and the V and J calls and clone size come from that table. This table holds some 54,000 clones, about 91% found once. The sample comes from a study of blood T cell repertoires in COVID-19. Study summary: Some COVID-19 samples were acute and others convalescent; all came from the United States, Italy and Spain. T cells, B-cell-depleted T cells, or PBMCs supplied cDNA or gDNA.

CDR1 and CDR2 from the germline V gene are SGHAT and FQNNGV. Deletions cut 2 bases from V and 4 bases from J, with 15 bases between. This CDR3 region has 15 residues. The receptor's source is a man in his 60s with acute or convalescent COVID-19. The chain is built from TRBV11-2 and TRBJ2-7; D remains unclear. Sequencing input: peripheral blood. CDR3 protein: CASSLTADGVYEQYF. The CDR3 DNA sequence: TGTGCCAGCAGCTTAACTGCGGATGGAGTATACGAGCAGTACTTC.